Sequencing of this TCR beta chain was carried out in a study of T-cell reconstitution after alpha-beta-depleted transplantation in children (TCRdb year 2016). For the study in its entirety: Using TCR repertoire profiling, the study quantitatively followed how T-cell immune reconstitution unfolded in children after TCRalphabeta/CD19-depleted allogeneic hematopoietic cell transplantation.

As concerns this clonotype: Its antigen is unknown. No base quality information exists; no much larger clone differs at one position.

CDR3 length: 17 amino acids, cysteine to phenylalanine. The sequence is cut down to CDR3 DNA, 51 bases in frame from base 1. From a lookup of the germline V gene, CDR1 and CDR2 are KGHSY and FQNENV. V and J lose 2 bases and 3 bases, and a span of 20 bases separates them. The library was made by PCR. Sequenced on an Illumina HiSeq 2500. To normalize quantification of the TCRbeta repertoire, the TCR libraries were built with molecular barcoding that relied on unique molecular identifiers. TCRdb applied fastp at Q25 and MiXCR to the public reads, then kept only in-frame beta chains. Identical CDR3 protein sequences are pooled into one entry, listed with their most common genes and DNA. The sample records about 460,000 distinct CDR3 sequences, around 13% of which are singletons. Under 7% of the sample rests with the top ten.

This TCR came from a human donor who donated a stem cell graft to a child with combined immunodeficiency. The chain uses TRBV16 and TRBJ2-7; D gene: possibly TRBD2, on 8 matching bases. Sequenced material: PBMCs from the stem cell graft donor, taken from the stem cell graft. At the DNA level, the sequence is TGTGCCAGCAGCCAACAGCGGGGGCAGGGGGGTCTCTACGAGCAGTACTTC. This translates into CASSQQRGQGGLYEQYF. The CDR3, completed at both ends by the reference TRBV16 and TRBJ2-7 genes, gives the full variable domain GEEVAQTPKHLVRGEGQKAKLYCAPIKGHSYVFWYQQVLKNEFKFLISFQNENVFDETGMPKERFSAKCLPNSPCSLEIQATKLEDSAVYFCASSQQRGQGGLYEQYFGPGTRLTVT.